One sample yielded the 5 T cell receptor beta chains listed below, sequenced in a study of monozygotic twins with inflammatory bowel disease. TCRdb reprocessed the 5' RACE reads and reports one entry per CDR3 protein, with no DNA. The table for this sample gives 310,000 or so distinct CDR3 sequences. Material for sequencing was blood. The source of these receptors is a human donor with ulcerative colitis or Crohn's disease, or a healthy co-twin of an affected twin (not recorded which).

The chain uses TRBV12-3 or TRBV12-4 and TRBJ1-3. This CDR3 spans 14 amino acids. The CDR3 loop reads CASMFLGRGNTIYF.

The chain combines TRBV24-1 with TRBJ1-2; TCRdb picks TRBD1, but there is no DNA to check that call. Germline assignment: CDR1 KGHDR and CDR2 SFDVKD. The CDR3 is 14 residues long. The CDR3: CATSETDRGKGHTF.

The chain is built from TRBV3-1 and TRBJ2-7; TCRdb selects TRBD2, and the lack of DNA leaves this call unchecked. This CDR3 has 17 residues. Per germline, CDR1 LGHDT and CDR2 YNNKEL (reference sequence). The CDR3 loop reads CASSQRISGSGTYEQYF.

The chain carries TRBV20-1 and TRBJ2-7; TCRdb's assignment of TRBD1 cannot be checked, as there is no DNA. The germline CDR1 and CDR2 sequences are DFQATT and SNEGSKA (reference sequence). The CDR3 spans 15 residues. The CDR3 spells CSARMEDRGTYEQYF.

This chain connects TRBV10-3 to TRBJ2-7; TCRdb indicates TRBD2, and absent DNA this call remains unverified. CDR1 and CDR2 from the germline V gene are ENHRY and SYGVKD. The CDR3 totals 13 residues. This CDR3 is CAIMGPSTYEQYF.